This entry concerns a single TCR beta chain. The data are from a study of blood T cell repertoires in COVID-19. Overall study context: Samples representing acute and convalescent COVID-19 were sourced from the United States, Italy and Spain.

Assay: immunoSEQ multiplex PCR; the TCRdb copy retains only in-frame clones and omits some. The sample shows under 450,000 clones, about four fifths of them seen only once. Those enrolled, adults aged 18 to 89 years, came from fewer than 25 US areas. Sequencing was carried out using PBMCs or T cells enriched from blood (not recorded which). This TCR was sampled from a woman aged 45-65 years who had recovered from COVID-19.

DNA for the CDR3: TGTGCCTGGAGCTCCTCCGGGGCCCAGCATTTT. This encodes CAWSSSGAQHF. The rearrangement joins TRBV30 to TRBJ1-5; no clear D. Trimming took 3 bases from V and 11 from J, leaving 11 bases between them. CDR3 length: 11 residues. Germline CDR1 reads GTSNPN; CDR2 reads SVGIG (reference sequence).